This TCR beta chain was sequenced for a study of cytomegalovirus exposure and HLA in healthy donors. Study details: Most donors, more than 80% of a few hundred genotyped, fell in the Caucasian-associated ancestry cluster. Study outcomes and limitations: For TCR beta chains, V- and J-gene trimming was later linked to a missense DCLRE1C variant. Sequencing probably produced one cluster of sequence variants that were highly shared.

Note on this clone: Its antigen remains unidentified.

Sampled while nominally healthy, donors likely had unrecorded immune exposures. Germline CDR1 LGHNA, CDR2 YNFKEQ. V dropped 7 bases and J dropped 3; count of bases not matched to a gene: 14. This CDR3 spans 16 amino acids. 13 Jbeta primers and 60 Vbeta primers were used for the PCR. Sequencing used immunoSEQ multiplex PCR; TCRdb keeps in-frame clones, though not all of them. The table lists some 110,000 clones, roughly 75% of them singletons, with around 2.5% in the top ten. The genes are TRBV4-2 and TRBJ2-7; TRBD1 aligns across 8 bases. This clonotype originated in a middle-aged man in good health and CMV-seronegative. Sample: PBMCs. This CDR3 reads CASKKMGQDPSYEQYF. The CDR3 nucleotides are TGTGCCAGCAAAAAAATGGGACAGGACCCCAGCTACGAGCAGTACTTC.